The entry that follows covers one T cell receptor (beta chain) sequence. The entry originates in a study of T cell changes during pregnancy in multiple sclerosis. This CDR3 region has 15 residues. The germline CDR1 and CDR2 sequences are SGHTA and FQGTGA. V shed 5 bases and J shed 2 bases, with 10 bases lying between them. Using immunoSEQ multiplex PCR, the repertoire was profiled, and TCRdb retains in-frame clones only, with some absent. Among roughly 89,000 clones listed, 85% to 95% were seen once. The rearrangement uses TRBV7-3 and TRBJ2-6, with D possibly matching TRBD1 (6 bases). The input for sequencing was peripheral blood, taken in the first trimester of pregnancy. This receptor was taken from a female donor with multiple sclerosis, enrolled in a pregnancy study. The CDR3 here is CASSIRQAGANVLTF. In nucleotides, the CDR3 is TGTGCCAGCAGCATACGACAGGCTGGGGCCAACGTCCTGACTTTC.